This TCR beta chain was obtained from a study of yellow fever vaccine responses in identical twins. Whole-study findings and limits: Reportedly, the T cell response mounted by twins to vaccine seemed partly convergent, partly personalized.

Note on this clonotype: The antigen is unknown.

This CDR3 region has 13 residues. Trimming removed 3 bases from V and 7 bases from J, with 11 bases in between. Germline V CDR1 and CDR2: SGHNT, YYREEE (reference sequence). TCRdb re-derived calls from the RT-PCR reads in MiXCR, one entry per CDR3 protein. Among some 4,700 distinct CDR3 sequences listed, roughly 86% were seen once. Here the sequenced sample was T cells from blood (PBMCs), unsorted or a sorted subset (not recorded which), taken before or after yellow fever vaccination (not recorded which). The origin of this receptor is a woman in her late teens or twenties who received the yellow fever vaccine. This chain joins TRBV5-4 and TRBJ2-1; D possibly corresponds to TRBD2 (5 bases). The CDR3 nucleotides read TGTGCCAGCAGCTACGTTAGCGTTAATGAGCAGTTCTTC. This gives the protein CASSYVSVNEQFF. The full variable domain, completed using reference TRBV5-4 and TRBJ2-1, is ETGVTQSPTHLIKTRGQQVTLRCSSQSGHNTVSWYQQALGQGPQFIFQYYREEENGRGNFPPRFSGLQFPNYSSELNVNALELDDSALYLCASSYVSVNEQFFGPGTRLTVL.